The text below deals with one T cell receptor beta chain. The target of this receptor is not known. No clone much larger than this one lies a single base away; base qualities are absent. TCR CDR3 regions were amplified from genomic DNA by multiplex PCR using the deep immunoSEQ assay. Genomic DNA extracted from each cell subset was distributed evenly over all wells of several immunoSEQ 96-well plates, and each plate served as one replicate. For sorted subsets, approximately 210 ng of genomic DNA, equivalent to some 30,000 T cell genomes, went into each replicate PCR. Purified libraries were measured with a Qubit 3.0 fluorometer, size-checked on a Bioanalyzer 2100, and measured again with the KAPA Library Quantification kit. A separate single-read 150-cycle Illumina NextSeq 550 flow cell was used to sequence each immunoSEQ 96-well plate. Per the original workflow: Because the immunoSEQ output included only junctional sequences and no quality scores, the filtering could not be the same as the filtering used for full-length reads. Sequences were annotated with PyIR, a Python wrapper for IgBLAST v1.9, using IMGT germline references to assign V/J genes and CDR3. Reads with weak V/J assignments (E-value above 1e-6), missing CDR3, stop codons, out-of-frame junctions, or ambiguous translated residues were removed. V3J clonotypes were defined by identical inferred V gene, J gene, and CDR3 amino acid sequence. Percentage overlap between repertoires was calculated by dividing the number of shared unique clonotypes by the size of the smaller repertoire. Three approaches were used to assess repertoire richness: RTK rarefaction, the Chao1 estimator, and Recon v2.1 estimates of unobserved clonotypes. Generation probabilities for all TCRbeta clonotypes obtained by the gDNA method from a handful of donors were computed using OLGA. Held by TCRdb, this immuneACCESS table contains in-frame sequences only and omits some clones. Under half of the omission traces to an unresolved V gene where checked; the cause of the rest is unknown. The DNA was the basis for D and trimming; V, J and clone size are from that table. The sample contains 550,000 to 700,000 clones, approximately 73% of them found a single time. The ten top clones hold 1.5% to 2% of the sample.

This record comes from a study of shared clonotypes between healthy human individuals (dated by TCRdb to about 2020). About the study as a whole: Three men and a couple of women, aged 18 to 49 years, made up the cohort. To estimate repertoire size and how much clonotypes are shared between individuals, the study performed deep sequencing of blood TCR repertoires from a few healthy adults. For each donor, three plates each were used for CD4 naive and CD4 memory, two plates were used for CD8 naive, and one plate was used for CD8 memory. Between about 0.94 and 8.9 billion PBMCs per donor were obtained by leukapheresis. To increase sequencing depth and limit assay-specific biases, different laboratories used diverse techniques to prepare libraries and sequence TCR repertoires.

Healthy HIV-negative adults with no recently reported acute infections or vaccinations were included as donors. Every donor was a Caucasian adult living in Nashville, Tennessee, USA. CD4+ T cells were enriched by magnetic negative selection, after which naive cells were positively selected on CD45RA and the negative fraction was taken as the memory subset. After blood collection by leukapheresis, PBMCs were isolated using Ficoll-Histopaque density gradient centrifugation and then cryopreserved in the vapor phase of liquid nitrogen. Analytical flow cytometry was used to check the purity and quantity of every magnetically sorted T cell population. Genomic DNA was isolated from every sorted fraction and measured by UV absorbance on a Nanodrop 2000c. The investigation overall reported the following: Sampling was restricted to blood, and TCR repertoires in tissues likely differ from the TCR repertoires found in blood. Larger estimated clonotype richness was generally found for naive subsets than for memory subsets. Pairwise subsampling indicated that sequencing depth was expected to affect the degree of clonotype sharing among donors. Sharing across four donors was observed for about 4.8% of naive CD4, about 3.2% of naive CD8, 2% to 2.5% of memory CD4, and around 0.4% of memory CD8 clonotypes. Higher generation probabilities were observed for clonotypes shared by all four sorted-subset donors than for non-shared clonotypes. Incomplete sequencing was indicated by rarefaction of sorted-subset datasets, despite the large sequencing depth. The small number of donors limited the genetic and exposure-history diversity represented.

The TCR comes from a woman aged 25 to 45 in good health. Input material: memory CD4+ T cells sorted from blood. Interpreted using the paper, the cell subset or site label stands for: CD45RA-negative fraction.

Here is the DNA: TGTGCCAGCAGTGTAGAACAGGCGACTGAAGCTTTCTTT. Its translation is CASSVEQATEAFF. The rearranged segments are TRBV6-1 and TRBJ1-1, and possibly TRBD1, on 5 matching bases. V is pared back by 4 bases and J by 5 bases, with 11 bases lying between the germline termini. CDR1 is given as MNHNS and CDR2 as SASEGT, both from the germline V gene. Including the terminal cysteine and phenylalanine, the CDR3 comprises 13 residues. Only CDR3 DNA remains: 39 bases, in frame from the first base.